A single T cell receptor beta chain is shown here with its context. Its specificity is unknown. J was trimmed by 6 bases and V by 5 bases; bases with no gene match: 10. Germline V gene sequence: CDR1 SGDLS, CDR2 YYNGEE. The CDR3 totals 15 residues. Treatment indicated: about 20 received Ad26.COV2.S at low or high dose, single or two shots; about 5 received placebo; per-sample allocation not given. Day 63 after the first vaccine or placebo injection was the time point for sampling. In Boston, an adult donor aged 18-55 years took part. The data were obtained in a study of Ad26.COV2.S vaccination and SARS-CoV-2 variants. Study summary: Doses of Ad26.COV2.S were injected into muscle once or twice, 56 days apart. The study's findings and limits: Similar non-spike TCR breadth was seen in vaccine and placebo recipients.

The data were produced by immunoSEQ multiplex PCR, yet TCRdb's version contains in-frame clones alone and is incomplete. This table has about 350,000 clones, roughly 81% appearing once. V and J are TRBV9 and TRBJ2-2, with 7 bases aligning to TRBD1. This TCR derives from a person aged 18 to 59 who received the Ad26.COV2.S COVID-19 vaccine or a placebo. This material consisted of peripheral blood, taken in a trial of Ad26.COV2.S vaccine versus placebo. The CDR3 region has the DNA TGTGCCAGCAGTATGGAGAGGGGGCACCCCGGGGAGCTGTTTTTT. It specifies CASSMERGHPGELFF.